This entry is about one T cell receptor (beta chain). The source of the sample is a study of cytomegalovirus exposure and HLA in healthy donors. Those who donated were healthy bone marrow donors. V shed 2 bases, J shed 5 bases, and the junction held 4 bases outside the gene matches. Germline CDR1 GTSNPN, CDR2 SVGIG (reference sequence). This CDR3 has 14 residues. The PCR used 60 Vbeta and 13 Jbeta primers. Profiled with immunoSEQ multiplex PCR; TCRdb holds only in-frame clones, not every one. This sample's table has approximately 120,000 clones. This chain connects TRBV30 to TRBJ1-2; 11 nucleotides line up with TRBD1. The sequence was collected from a young man in good health and CMV-seronegative. The source material was PBMCs. CDR3 sequence: CAWSTGDRGYGYTF. In DNA, the CDR3 is TGTGCCTGGAGTACCGGGGACAGGGGGTATGGCTACACCTTC. The whole variable domain, remainder taken from reference TRBV30 and TRBJ1-2, is SQTIHQWPATLVQPVGSPLSLECTVEGTSNPNLYWYRQAAGRGLQLLFYSVGIGQISSEVPQNLSASRPQDRQFILSSKKLLLSDSGFYLCAWSTGDRGYGYTFGSGTRLTVV.